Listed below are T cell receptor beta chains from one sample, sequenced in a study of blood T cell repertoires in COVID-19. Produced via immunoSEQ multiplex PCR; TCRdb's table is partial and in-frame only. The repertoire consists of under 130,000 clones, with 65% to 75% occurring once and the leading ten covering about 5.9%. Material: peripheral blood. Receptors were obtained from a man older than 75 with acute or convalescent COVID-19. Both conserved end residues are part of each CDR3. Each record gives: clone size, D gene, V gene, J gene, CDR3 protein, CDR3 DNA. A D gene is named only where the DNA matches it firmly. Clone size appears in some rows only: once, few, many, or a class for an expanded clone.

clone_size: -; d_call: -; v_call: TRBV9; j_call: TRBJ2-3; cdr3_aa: CASSVVSGSGSGDTQYF; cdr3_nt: TGTGCCAGCAGCGTAGTAAGTGGGAGTGGGAGCGGAGATACGCAGTATTTT
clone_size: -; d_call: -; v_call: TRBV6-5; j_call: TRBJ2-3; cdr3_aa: CASSRTRLTDTQYF; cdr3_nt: TGTGCCAGCTCTCGTACTAGGCTCACAGATACGCAGTATTTT
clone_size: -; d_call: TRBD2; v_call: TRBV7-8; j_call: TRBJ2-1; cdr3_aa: CASSPGTSNTRNEQFF; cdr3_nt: TGTGCCAGCAGCCCCGGGACTAGCAACACCAGGAATGAGCAGTTCTTC
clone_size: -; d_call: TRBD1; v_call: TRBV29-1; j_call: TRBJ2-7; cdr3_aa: CSAQGAGNEQYF; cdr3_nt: TGCAGCGCCCAGGGGGCTGGAAACGAGCAGTACTTC
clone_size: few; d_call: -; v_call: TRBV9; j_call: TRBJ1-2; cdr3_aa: CASSGTEDADF; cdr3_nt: TGTGCCAGCAGCGGGACAGAGGACGCAGACTTC
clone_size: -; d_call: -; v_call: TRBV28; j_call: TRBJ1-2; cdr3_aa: CASSSGYGYTF; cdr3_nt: TGTGCCAGCAGTTCCGGGTATGGCTACACCTTC
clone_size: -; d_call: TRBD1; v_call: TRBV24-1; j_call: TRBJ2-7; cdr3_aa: CATSAATGGWYEQYF; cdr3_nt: TGTGCCACCAGTGCCGCCACAGGGGGCTGGTACGAGCAGTACTTC
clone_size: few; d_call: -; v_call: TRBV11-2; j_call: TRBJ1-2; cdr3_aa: CASSRGFNYGYTF; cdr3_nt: TGTGCCAGCAGCCGGGGGTTCAACTATGGCTACACCTTC
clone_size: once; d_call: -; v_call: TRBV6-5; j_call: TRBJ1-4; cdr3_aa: CASSYSRQDRGEKLFF; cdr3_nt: TGTGCCAGCAGTTACTCCCGGCAGGATCGGGGTGAAAAACTGTTTTTT
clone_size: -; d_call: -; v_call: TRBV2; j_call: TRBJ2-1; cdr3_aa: CASSQTGFVEQFF; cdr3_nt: TGTGCCAGCAGTCAAACAGGGTTTGTTGAGCAGTTCTTC
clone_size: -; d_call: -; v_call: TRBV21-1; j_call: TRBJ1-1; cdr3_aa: CASSKICPGGTEAFF; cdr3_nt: TGTGCCAGCAGCAAAATTTGTCCGGGAGGCACTGAAGCTTTCTTT
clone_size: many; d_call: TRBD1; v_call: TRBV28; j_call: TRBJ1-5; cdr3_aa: CASSLWGQGVGQPQHF; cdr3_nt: TGTGCCAGCAGTTTATGGGGACAGGGTGTCGGTCAGCCCCAGCATTTT
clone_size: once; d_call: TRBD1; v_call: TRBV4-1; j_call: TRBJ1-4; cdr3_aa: CASSQLQGAGEKLFF; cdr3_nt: TGCGCCAGCAGCCAGCTACAGGGGGCGGGAGAAAAACTGTTTTTT
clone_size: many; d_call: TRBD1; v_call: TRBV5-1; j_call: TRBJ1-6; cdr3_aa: CASSFTGENSPLHF; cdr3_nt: TGCGCCAGCAGCTTTACAGGGGAAAATTCACCCCTCCACTTT
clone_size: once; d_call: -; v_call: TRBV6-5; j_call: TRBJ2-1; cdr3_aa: CASSTPKNNEQFF; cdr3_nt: TGTGCCAGCAGCACTCCGAAAAACAATGAGCAGTTCTTC
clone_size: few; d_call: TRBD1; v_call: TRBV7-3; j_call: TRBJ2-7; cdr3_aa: CASSPEDRGSYEQYF; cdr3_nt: TGTGCCAGCAGCCCCGAGGACAGGGGAAGCTACGAGCAGTACTTC
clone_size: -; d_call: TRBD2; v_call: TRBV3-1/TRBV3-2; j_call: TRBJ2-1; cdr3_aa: CASSLPLAGGRNEQFF; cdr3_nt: TGTGCCAGCAGCCTACCCCTAGCGGGAGGGCGCAATGAGCAGTTCTTC
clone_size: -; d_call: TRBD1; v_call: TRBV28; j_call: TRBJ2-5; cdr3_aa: CASSGDGGRGQETQYF; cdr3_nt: TGTGCCAGCAGTGGGGATGGGGGCAGGGGGCAAGAGACCCAGTACTTC
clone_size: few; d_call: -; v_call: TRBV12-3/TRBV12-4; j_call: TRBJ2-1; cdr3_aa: CASSYRYEQFF; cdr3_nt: TGTGCCAGCAGTTATCGGTATGAGCAGTTCTTC
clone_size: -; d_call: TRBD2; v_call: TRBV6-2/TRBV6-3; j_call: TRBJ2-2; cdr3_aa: CASSRLAANTGELFF; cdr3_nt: TGTGCCAGCAGCCGACTAGCAGCCAACACCGGGGAGCTGTTTTTT
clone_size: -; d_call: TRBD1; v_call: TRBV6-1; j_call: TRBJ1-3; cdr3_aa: CASSEPRQGSSGNTIYF; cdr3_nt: TGTGCCAGCAGTGAACCCCGACAGGGTAGCTCTGGAAACACCATATATTTT
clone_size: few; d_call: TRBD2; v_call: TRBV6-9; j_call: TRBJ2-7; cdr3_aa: CASSHGLAGGPRVVNEQYF; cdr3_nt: TGTGCCAGCAGCCACGGACTAGCGGGAGGGCCGAGGGTGGTGAACGAGCAGTACTTC
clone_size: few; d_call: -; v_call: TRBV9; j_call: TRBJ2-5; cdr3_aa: CASTRGDRSETQYF; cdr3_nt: TGTGCCAGCACACGGGGAGATCGATCAGAGACCCAGTACTTC
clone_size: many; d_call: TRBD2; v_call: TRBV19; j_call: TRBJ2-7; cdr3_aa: CASSIGGTSGYYEQYF; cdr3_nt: TGTGCCAGTAGTATAGGAGGGACTAGCGGGTACTACGAGCAGTACTTC
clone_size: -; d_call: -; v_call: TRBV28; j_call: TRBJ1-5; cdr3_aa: CASSLWGASNQPQHF; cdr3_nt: TGTGCCAGCAGTTTATGGGGGGCTAGCAATCAGCCCCAGCATTTT
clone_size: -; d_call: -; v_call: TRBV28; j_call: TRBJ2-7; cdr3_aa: CASRTGIYEQYF; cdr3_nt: TGTGCCAGCAGAACAGGGATCTACGAGCAGTACTTC
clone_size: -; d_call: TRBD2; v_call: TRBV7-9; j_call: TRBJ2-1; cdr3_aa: CASSLIAGAGGRAANEQFF; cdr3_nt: TGTGCCAGCAGCTTAATCGCGGGAGCCGGTGGGAGGGCCGCGAATGAGCAGTTCTTC
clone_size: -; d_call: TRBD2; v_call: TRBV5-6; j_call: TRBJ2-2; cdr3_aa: CASSFRPLIAGEWVGELFF; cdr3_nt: TGTGCCAGCAGCTTCCGCCCTCTTATAGCGGGAGAGTGGGTCGGGGAGCTGTTTTTT
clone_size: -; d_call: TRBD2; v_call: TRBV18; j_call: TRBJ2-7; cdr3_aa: CASSPRRELSYEQYF; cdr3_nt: TGTGCCAGCTCACCACGGCGGGAGCTCTCCTACGAGCAGTACTTC
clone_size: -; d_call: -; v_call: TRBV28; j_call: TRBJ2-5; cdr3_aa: CASSWSLVGRETQYF; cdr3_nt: TGTGCCAGCAGTTGGTCCCTAGTAGGTCGAGAGACCCAGTACTTC
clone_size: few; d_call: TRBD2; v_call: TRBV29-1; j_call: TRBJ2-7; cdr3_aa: CSAAGTSGYEQYF; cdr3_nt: TGCAGCGCGGCCGGGACTAGCGGCTACGAGCAGTACTTC
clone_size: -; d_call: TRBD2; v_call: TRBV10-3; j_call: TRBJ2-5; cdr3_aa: CAIQASGVETQYF; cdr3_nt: TGTGCCATCCAGGCTAGCGGGGTAGAGACCCAGTACTTC
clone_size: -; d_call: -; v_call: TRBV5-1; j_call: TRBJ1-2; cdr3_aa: CASSWGRTNYGYTF; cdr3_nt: TGCGCCAGCAGCTGGGGCAGAACTAACTATGGCTACACCTTC
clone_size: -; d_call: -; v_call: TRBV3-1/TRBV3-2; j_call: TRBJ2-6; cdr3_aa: CASSYRVNSGANVLTF; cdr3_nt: TGTGCCAGCAGCTACAGGGTCAACTCTGGGGCCAACGTCCTGACTTTC
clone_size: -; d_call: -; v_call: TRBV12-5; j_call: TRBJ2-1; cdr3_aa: CASGFGFNEQFF; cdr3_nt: TGTGCTAGTGGTTTCGGTTTCAATGAGCAGTTCTTC
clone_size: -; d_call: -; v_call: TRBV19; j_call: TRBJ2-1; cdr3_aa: CASRPSGAYNEQFF; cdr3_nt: TGTGCCAGCCGACCCAGCGGAGCCTACAATGAGCAGTTCTTC
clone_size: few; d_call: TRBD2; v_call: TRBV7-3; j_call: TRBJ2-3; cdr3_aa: CASSLLPSGVRDTQYF; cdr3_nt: TGTGCCAGCAGCTTACTCCCTAGCGGGGTCCGGGATACGCAGTATTTT
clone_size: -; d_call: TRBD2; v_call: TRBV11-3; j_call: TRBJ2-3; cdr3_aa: CASSPGTSEPSTDTQYF; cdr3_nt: TGTGCCAGCAGTCCCGGGACTAGCGAACCTAGCACAGATACGCAGTATTTT
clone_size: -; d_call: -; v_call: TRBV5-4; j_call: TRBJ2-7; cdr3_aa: CASSSLGRTYEQYF; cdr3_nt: TGTGCCAGCAGCTCGTTGGGGAGGACCTACGAGCAGTACTTC
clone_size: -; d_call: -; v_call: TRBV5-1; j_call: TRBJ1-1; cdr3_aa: CASRVQGYTEAFF; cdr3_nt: TGCGCCAGCAGGGTGCAGGGCTACACTGAAGCTTTCTTT
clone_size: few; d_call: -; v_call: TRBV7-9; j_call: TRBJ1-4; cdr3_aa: CASSFYTGEKLFF; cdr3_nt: TGTGCCAGCAGCTTCTACACGGGTGAAAAACTGTTTTTT
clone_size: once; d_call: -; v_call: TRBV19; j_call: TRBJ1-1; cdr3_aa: CASSSRGNTEAFF; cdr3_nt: TGTGCCAGTAGTTCCAGGGGGAACACTGAAGCTTTCTTT
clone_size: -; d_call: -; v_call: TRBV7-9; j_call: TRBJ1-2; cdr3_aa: CASSLSGSGGYTF; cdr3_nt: TGTGCCAGCAGCTTATCCGGGAGCGGTGGCTACACCTTC
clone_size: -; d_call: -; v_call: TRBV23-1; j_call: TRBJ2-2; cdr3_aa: CASSQGVAVRIIRLFF; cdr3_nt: TGCGCCAGCAGTCAAGGGGTAGCGGTCCGAATAATTCGCCTGTTTTTT
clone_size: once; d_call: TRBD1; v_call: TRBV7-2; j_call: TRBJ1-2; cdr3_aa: CASSRDRVGYTF; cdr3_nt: TGTGCCAGCAGCCGGGACAGGGTGGGCTACACCTTC
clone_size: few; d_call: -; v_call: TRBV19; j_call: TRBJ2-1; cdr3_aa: CASIAGVSGWGEQFF; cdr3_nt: TGTGCCAGTATCGCGGGTGTGTCGGGGTGGGGTGAGCAGTTCTTC
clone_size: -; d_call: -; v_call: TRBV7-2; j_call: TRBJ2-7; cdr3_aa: CASSLQTGPYEQYF; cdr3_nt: TGTGCCAGCAGCTTACAAACAGGGCCCTACGAGCAGTACTTC
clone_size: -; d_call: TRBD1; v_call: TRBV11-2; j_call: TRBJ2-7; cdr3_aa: CASSQDREYYEQYF; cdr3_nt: TGTGCCAGCAGCCAGGACAGGGAGTACTACGAGCAGTACTTC
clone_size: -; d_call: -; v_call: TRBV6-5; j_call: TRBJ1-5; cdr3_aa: CASSPEQNQPQHF; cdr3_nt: TGTGCCAGCAGTCCCGAACAGAATCAGCCCCAGCATTTT
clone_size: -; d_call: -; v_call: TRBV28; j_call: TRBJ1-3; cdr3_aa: CASTNPHNLATGNTIYF; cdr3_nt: TGTGCCAGCACCAATCCCCATAATTTGGCCACTGGAAACACCATATATTTT
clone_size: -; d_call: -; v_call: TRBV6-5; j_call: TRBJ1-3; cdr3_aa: CASSRGISGNTIYF; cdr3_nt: TGTGCCAGCAGCAGGGGAATCTCTGGAAACACCATATATTTT
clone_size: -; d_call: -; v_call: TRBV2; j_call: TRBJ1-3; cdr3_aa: CASSVTGNTIYF; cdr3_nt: TGTGCCAGCAGCGTAACTGGAAACACCATATATTTT
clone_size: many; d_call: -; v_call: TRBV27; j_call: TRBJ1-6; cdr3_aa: CASSISGSSYNSPLHF; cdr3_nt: TGTGCCAGCAGTATTTCGGGTAGCTCCTATAATTCACCCCTCCACTTT
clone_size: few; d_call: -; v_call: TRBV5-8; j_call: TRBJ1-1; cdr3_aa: CASSSGLSLNTEAFF; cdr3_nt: TGTGCCAGCAGCTCGGGGTTGAGCTTGAACACTGAAGCTTTCTTT
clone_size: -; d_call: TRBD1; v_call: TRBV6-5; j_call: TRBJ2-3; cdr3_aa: CATTRDRGMDTQYF; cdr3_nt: TGTGCTACGACCCGCGACAGGGGGATGGATACGCAGTATTTT
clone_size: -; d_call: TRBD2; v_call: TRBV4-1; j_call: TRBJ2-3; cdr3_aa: CASRSGLAGRTDTQYF; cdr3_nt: TGCGCCAGCCGAAGTGGTCTAGCGGGACGCACAGATACGCAGTATTTT
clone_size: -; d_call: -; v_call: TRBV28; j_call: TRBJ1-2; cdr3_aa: CASSPDGTGGGYTF; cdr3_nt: TGTGCCAGCAGCCCTGACGGGACGGGGGGCGGCTACACCTTC